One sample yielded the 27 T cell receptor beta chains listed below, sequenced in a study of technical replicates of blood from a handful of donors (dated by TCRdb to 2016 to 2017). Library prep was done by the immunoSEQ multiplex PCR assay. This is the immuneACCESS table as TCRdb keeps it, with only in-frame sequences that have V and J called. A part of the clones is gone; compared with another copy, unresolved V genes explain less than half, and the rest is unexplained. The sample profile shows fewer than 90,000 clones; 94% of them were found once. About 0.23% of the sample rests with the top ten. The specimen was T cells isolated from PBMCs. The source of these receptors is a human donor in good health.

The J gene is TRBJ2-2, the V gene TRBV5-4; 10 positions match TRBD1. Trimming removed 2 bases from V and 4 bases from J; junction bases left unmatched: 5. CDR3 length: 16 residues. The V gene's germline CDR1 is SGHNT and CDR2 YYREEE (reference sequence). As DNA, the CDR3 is TGTGCCAGCAGCTTTGGGACAGGGGTGGCCACCGGGGAGCTGTTTTTT. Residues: CASSFGTGVATGELFF.

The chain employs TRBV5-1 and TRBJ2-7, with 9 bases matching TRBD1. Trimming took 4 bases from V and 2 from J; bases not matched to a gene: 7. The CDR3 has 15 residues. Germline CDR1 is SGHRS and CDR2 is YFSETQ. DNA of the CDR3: TGCGCCAGCAGCGGACCGGGACAGGGAACCTACGAGCAGTACTTC. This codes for CASSGPGQGTYEQYF.

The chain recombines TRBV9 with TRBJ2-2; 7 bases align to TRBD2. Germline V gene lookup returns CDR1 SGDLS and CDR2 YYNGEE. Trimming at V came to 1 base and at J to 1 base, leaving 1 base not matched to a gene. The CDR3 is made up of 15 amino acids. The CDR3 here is CASSVWGGNTGELFF. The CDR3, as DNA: TGTGCCAGCAGCGTATGGGGGGGGAACACCGGGGAGCTGTTTTTT.

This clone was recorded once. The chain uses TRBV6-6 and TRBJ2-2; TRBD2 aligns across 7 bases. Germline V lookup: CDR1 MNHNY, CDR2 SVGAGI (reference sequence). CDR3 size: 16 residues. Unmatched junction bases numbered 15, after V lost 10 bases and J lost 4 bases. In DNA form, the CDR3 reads TGTGCCACCGACCGGAGACTGACGGGGGGCACCGGGGAGCTGTTTTTT. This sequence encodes CATDRRLTGGTGELFF.

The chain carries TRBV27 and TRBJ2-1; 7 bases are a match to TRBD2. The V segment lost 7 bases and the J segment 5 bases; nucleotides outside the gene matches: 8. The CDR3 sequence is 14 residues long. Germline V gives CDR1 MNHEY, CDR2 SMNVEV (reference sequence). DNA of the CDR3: TGTGCCAGCAATAGTTACGGGAGGAACAATGAGCAGTTCTTC. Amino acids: CASNSYGRNNEQFF.

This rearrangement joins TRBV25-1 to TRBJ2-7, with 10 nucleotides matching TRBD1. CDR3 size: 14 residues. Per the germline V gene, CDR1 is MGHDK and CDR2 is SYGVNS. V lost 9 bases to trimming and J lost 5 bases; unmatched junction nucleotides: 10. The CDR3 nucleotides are TGTGCCAGTATATCGGGACAGGGGTTCAACGAGCAGTACTTC. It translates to CASISGQGFNEQYF.

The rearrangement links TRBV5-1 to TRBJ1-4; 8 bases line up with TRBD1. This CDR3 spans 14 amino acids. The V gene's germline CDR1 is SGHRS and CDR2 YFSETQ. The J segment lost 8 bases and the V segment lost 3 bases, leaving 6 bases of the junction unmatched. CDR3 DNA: TGCGCCAGCAGCTCGACAGGGGTCGACGAAAAACTGTTTTTT. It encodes CASSSTGVDEKLFF.

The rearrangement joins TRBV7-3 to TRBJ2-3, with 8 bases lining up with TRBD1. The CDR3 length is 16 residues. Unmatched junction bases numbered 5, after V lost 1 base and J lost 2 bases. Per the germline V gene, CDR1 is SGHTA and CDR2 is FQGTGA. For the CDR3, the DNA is TGTGCCAGCAGCTTAAGCCCGGGACAGGACACAGATACGCAGTATTTT. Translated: CASSLSPGQDTDTQYF.

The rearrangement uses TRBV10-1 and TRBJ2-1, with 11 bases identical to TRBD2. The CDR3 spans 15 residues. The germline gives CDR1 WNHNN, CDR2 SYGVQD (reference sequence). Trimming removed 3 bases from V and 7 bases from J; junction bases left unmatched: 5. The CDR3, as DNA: TGCGCCAGCAGTGATAGACTAGCGGGGACAAATGAGCAGTTCTTC. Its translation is CASSDRLAGTNEQFF.

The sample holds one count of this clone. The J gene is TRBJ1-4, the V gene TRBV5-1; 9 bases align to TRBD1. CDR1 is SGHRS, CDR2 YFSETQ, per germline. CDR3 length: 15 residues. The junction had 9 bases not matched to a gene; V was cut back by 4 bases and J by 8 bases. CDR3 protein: CASSQSGTGSEKLFF. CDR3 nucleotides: TGCGCCAGCAGCCAGTCCGGGACAGGGAGCGAAAAACTGTTTTTT.

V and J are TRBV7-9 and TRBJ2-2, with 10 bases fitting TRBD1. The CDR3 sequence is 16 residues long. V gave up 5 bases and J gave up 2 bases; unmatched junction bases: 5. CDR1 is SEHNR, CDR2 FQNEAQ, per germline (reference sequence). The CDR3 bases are TGTGCCAGCAGCCCCAGGGACAGGGGAAACACCGGGGAGCTGTTTTTT. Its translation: CASSPRDRGNTGELFF.

The CDR3 region has the DNA TGTGCCAGCTCGAGACAGGGGGGATTTGAAGCTTTCTTT. Protein product: CASSRQGGFEAFF. This chain links TRBV2 with TRBJ1-1; TRBD1 matches 9 bases. Per germline, CDR1 SNHLY and CDR2 FYNNEI. The CDR3 consists of 13 residues. Losses at the gene ends were 8 bases for V and 7 bases for J; bases not matched to a gene: 8.

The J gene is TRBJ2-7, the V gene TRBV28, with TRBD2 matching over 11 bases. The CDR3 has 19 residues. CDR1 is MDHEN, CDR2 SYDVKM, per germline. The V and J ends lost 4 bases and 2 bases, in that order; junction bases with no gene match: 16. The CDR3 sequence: CASSSHGVSGGVIPYEQYF. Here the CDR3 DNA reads TGTGCCAGCAGTTCCCATGGGGTTAGCGGGGGGGTAATACCCTACGAGCAGTACTTC.

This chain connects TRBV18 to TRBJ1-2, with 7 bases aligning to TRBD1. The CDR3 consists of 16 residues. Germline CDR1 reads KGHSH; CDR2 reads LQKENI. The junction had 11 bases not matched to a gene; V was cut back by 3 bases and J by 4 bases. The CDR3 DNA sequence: TGTGCCAGCTCACCGCCTAGGGACAGAGTTAGCTATGGCTACACCTTC. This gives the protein CASSPPRDRVSYGYTF.

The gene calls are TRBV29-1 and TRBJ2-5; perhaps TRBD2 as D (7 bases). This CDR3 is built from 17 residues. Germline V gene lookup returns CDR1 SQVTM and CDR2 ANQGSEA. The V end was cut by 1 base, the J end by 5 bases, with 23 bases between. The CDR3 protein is CSVEVPQRGGTWETQYF. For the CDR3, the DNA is TGCAGCGTTGAAGTGCCCCAAAGGGGGGGAACTTGGGAGACCCAGTACTTC.

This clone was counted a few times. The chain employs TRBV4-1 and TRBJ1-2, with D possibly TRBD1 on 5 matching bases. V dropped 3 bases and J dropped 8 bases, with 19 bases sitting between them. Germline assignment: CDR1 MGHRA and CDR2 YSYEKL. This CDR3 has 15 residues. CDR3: CASSHDRGTERGYTF. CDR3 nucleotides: TGCGCCAGCAGCCATGACCGGGGGACGGAGAGAGGCTACACCTTC.

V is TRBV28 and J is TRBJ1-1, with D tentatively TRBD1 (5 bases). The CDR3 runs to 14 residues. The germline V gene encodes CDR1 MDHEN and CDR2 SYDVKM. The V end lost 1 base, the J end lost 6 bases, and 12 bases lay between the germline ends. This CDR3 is CASSLSREVSEAFF. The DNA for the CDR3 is TGTGCCAGCAGTTTATCCAGGGAAGTGTCTGAAGCTTTCTTT.

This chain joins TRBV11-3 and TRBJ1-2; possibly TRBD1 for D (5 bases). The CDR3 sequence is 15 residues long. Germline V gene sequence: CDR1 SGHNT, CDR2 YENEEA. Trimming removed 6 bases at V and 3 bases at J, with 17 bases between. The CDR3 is CASSSGEGSYYGYTF. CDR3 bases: TGTGCCAGCAGTTCGGGGGAGGGGTCCTACTATGGCTACACCTTC.

The CDR3: CASAAAGVMNTEAFF. DNA of the CDR3: TGTGCTAGTGCTGCGGCAGGGGTCATGAACACTGAAGCTTTCTTT. V gene TRBV12-5 combines with J gene TRBJ1-1; maybe TRBD1 (6 bases). Deletions cut 7 bases from V and 0 bases from J, with 15 bases between. Germline assignment: CDR1 LGHNT and CDR2 FRNRAP. This CDR3 region has 15 residues. Full variable domain (missing parts from reference TRBV12-5 and TRBJ1-1): DARVTQTPRHKVTEMGQEVTMRCQPILGHNTVFWYRQTMMQGLELLAYFRNRAPLDDSGMPKDRFSAEMPDATLATLKIQPSEPRDSAVYFCASAAAGVMNTEAFFGQGTRLTVV.

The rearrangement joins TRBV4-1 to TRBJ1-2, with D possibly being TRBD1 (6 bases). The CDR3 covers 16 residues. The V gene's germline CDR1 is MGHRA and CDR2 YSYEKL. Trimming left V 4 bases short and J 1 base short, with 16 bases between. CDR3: CASSPLTGPLNYGYTF. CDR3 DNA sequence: TGCGCCAGCAGCCCACTGACAGGTCCCCTTAACTATGGCTACACCTTC.

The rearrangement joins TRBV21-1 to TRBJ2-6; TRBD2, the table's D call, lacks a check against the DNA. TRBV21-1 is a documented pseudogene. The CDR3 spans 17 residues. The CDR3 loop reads CASSPPLVLSGANVLTF. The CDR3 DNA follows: TGTGCCAGCAGCCCCCCCTTAGTCCTCTCTGGGGCCAACGTCCTGACTTTC.

This CDR3 reads CASSADRGYEQYF. The CDR3 DNA follows: TGCGCCAGCAGCGCCGACAGGGGCTACGAGCAGTACTTC. The chain is built from TRBV5-1 and TRBJ2-7; 8 bases match TRBD1. The junction had 3 bases not matched to a gene; V was cut back by 4 bases and J by 3 bases. This CDR3 region has 13 residues. CDR1 and CDR2 from the germline V gene are SGHRS and YFSETQ.

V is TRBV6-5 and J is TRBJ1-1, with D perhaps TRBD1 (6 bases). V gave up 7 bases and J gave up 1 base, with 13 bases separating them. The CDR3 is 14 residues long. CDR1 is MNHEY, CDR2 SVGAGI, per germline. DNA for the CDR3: TGTGCCAGCACCTCTATACAGGGGAACACTGAAGCTTTCTTT. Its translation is CASTSIQGNTEAFF.

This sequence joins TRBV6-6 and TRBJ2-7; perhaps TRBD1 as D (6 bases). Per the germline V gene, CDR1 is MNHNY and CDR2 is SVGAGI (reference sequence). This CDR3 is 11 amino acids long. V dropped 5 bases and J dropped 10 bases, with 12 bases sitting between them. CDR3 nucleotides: TGTGCCAGCAGTCACACAGGGAAACAGTACTTC. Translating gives CASSHTGKQYF.

The CDR3 sequence is CASSSGLPVNEKLFF. The CDR3 coding sequence is TGTGCCAGTAGTAGCGGTCTGCCAGTTAATGAAAAACTGTTTTTT. The V call is TRBV19, the J call TRBJ1-4; D unclear. V was cut by 4 bases and J by 4 bases, with 13 bases left in between. This CDR3 is built from 15 residues. Germline V gene lookup returns CDR1 LNHDA and CDR2 SQIVND (reference sequence).

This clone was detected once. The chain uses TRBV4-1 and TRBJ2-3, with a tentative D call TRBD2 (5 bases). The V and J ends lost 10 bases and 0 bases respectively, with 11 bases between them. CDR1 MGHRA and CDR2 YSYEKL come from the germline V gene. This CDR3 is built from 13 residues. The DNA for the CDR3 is TGCGCCACCCAGGAGGCTAGCACAGATACGCAGTATTTT. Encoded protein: CATQEASTDTQYF.

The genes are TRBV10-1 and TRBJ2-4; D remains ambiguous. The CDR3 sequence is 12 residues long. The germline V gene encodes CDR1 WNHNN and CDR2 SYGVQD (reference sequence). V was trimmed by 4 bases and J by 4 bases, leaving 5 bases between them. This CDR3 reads CASSGDKNIQYF. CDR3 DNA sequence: TGCGCCAGCAGTGGCGATAAAAACATTCAGTACTTC.